This T cell receptor beta chain was found in a study of T cell changes during pregnancy in multiple sclerosis (dated by TCRdb to the late 2010s). In the study overall: Changes in the T cell repertoire over the course of pregnancy were examined in this study in women with multiple sclerosis.

Concerning this clone: Its recognized antigen is unknown. No qualities accompany the bases; no much larger clone lies one base away.

Library prep was done by the immunoSEQ multiplex PCR assay. TCRdb stores this immuneACCESS table with in-frame sequences only. Part of the clones is absent; in the studies checked, under half of the shortfall reflects unresolved V genes, and no reason is known for the rest. This sample is represented by about 100,000 clones; 85% to 95% of them were singletons. Of the sample, more than 0.95% falls within the top ten clones. The CDR3 runs 12 amino acids, cysteine and phenylalanine included. Of the read, only the CDR3 DNA is kept; its 36 bases are in frame from base 1. Trimming costs V 8 bases and J 5 bases, and their ends lie 12 bases apart. Reading the germline V gene gives CDR1 SNHLY and CDR2 FYNNEI.

The sequenced sample was peripheral blood, obtained in the second trimester of pregnancy. The V gene is TRBV2 and the J gene is TRBJ2-5; no D gene call is confident. This receptor was identified in a female donor with multiple sclerosis, enrolled in a pregnancy study. The base sequence is TGTGCCAGCGAAAAGAACGAGGAGACCCAGTACTTC. Translated, it reads CASEKNEETQYF.